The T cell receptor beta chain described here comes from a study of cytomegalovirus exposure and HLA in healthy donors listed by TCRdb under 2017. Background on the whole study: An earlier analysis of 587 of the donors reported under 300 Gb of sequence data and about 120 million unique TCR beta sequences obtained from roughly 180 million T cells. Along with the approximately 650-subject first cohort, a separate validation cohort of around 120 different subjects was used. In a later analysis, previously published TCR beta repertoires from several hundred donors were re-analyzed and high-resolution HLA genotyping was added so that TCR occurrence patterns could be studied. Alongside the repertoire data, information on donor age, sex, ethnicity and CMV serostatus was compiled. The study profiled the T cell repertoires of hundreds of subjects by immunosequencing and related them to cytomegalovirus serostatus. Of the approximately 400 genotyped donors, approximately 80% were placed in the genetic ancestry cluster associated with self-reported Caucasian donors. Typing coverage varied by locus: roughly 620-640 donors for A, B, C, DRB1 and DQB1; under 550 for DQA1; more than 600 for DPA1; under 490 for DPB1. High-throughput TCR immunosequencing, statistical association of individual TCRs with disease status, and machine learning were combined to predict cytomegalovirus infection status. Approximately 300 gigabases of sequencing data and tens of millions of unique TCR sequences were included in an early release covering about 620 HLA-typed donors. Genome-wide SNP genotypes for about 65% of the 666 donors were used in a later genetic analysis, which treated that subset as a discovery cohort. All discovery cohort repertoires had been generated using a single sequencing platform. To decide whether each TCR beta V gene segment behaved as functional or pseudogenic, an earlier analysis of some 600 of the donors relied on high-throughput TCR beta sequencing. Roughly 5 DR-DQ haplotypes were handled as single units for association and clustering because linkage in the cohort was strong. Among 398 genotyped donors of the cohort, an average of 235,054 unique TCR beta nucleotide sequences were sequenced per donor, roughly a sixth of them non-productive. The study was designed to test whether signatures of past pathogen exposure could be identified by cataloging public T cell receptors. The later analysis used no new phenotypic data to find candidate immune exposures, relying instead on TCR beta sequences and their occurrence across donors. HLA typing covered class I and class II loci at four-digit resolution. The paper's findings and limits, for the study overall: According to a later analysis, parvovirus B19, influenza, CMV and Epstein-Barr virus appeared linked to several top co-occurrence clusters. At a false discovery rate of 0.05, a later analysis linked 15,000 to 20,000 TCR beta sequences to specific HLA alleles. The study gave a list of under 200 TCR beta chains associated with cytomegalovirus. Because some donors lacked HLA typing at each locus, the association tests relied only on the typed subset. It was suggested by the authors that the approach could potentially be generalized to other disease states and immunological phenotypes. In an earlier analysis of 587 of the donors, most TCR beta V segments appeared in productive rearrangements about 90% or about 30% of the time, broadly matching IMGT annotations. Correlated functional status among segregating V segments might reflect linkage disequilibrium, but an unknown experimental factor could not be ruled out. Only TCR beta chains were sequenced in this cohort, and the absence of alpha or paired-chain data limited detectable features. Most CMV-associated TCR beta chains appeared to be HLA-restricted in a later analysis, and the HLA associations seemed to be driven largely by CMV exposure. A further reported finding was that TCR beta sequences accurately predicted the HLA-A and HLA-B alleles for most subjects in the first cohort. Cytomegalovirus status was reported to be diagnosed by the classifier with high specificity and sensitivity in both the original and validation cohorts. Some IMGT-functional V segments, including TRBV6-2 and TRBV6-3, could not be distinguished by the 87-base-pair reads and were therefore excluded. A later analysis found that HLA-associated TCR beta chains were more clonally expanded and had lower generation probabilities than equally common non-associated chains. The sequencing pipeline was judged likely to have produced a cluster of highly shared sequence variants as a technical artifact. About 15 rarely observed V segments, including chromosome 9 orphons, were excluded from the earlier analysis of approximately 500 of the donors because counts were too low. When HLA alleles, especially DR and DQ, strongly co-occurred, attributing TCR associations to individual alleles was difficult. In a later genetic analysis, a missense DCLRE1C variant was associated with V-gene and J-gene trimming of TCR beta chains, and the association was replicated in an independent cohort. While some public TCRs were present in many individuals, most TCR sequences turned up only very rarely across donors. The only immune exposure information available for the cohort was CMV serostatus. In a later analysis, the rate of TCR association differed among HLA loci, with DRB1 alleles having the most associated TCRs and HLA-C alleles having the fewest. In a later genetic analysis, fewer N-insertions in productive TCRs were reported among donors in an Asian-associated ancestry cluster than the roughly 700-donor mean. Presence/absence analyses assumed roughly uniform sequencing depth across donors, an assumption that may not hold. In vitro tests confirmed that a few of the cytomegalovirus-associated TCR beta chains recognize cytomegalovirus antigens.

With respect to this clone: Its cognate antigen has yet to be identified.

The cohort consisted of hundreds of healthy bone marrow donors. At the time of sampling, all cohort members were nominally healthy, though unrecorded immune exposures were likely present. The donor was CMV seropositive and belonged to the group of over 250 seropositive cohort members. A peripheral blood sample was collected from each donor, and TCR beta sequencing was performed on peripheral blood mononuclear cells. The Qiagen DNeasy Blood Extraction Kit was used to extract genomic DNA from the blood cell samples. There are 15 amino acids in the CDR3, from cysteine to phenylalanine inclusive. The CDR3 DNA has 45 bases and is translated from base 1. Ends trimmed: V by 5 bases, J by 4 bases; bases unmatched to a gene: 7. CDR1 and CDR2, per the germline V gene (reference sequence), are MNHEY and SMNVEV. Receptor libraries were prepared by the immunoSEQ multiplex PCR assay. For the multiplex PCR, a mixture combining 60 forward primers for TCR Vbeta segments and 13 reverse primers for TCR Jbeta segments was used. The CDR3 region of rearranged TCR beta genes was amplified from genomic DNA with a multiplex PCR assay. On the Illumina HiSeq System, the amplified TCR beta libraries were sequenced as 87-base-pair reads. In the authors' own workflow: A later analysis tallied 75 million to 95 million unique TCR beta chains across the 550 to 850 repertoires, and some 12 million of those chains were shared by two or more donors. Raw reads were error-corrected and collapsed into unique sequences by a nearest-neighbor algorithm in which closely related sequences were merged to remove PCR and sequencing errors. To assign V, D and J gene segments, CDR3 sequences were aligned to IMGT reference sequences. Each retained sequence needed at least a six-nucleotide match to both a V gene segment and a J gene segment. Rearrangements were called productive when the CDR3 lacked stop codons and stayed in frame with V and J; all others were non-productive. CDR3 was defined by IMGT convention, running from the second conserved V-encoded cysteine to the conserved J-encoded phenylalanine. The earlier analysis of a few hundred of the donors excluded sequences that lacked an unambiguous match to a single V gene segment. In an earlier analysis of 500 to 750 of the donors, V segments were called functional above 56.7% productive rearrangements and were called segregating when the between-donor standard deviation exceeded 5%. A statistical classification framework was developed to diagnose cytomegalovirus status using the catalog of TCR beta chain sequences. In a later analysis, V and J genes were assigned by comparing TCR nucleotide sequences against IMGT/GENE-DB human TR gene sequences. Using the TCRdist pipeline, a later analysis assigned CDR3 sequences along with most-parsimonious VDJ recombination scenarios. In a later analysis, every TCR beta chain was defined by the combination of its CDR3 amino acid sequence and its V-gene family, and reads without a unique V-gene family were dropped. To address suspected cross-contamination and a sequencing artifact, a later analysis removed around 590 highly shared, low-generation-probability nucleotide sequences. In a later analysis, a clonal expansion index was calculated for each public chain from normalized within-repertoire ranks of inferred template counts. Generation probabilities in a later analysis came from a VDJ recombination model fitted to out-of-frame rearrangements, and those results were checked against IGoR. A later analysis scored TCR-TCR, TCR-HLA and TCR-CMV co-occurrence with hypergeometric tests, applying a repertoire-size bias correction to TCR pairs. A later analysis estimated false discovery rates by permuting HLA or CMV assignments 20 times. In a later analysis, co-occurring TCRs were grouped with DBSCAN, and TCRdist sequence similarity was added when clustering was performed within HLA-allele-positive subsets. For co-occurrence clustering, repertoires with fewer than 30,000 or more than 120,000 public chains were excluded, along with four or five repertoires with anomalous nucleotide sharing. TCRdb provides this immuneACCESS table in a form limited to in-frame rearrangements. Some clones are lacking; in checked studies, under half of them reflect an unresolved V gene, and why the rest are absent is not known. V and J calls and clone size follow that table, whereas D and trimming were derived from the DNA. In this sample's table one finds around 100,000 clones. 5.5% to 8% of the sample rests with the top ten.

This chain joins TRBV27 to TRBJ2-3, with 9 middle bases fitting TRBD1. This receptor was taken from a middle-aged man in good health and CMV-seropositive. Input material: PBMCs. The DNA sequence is TGTGCCAGCAGTGATCGGGACAGGGCTGCAGATACGCAGTATTTT. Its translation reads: CASSDRDRAADTQYF.